This T cell receptor beta chain was obtained from a study of blood T cells in healthy people across ages. A second roughly 7 to 12 cycle PCR used barcoded and J-beta primers. TCRdb passed the 5' RACE reads through MiXCR, listing each CDR3 protein once. The sample carries about 1.4 million distinct CDR3 sequences, approximately 59% recorded once. This sequence originates from a young man in good health. The sequencing input was blood.

CDR3 DNA sequence: TGTGCCACCAGCAGAGATATAAGGCACCTTGGGGACAATGAGCAGTTCTTC. The encoded protein is CATSRDIRHLGDNEQFF. This chain uses TRBV15 with TRBJ2-1; D is uncertain. Germline CDR1 and CDR2: LNHNV and YYDKDF (reference sequence). The CDR3 runs 17 residues. The V end was cut by 0 bases, the J end by 5 bases, with 17 bases between.